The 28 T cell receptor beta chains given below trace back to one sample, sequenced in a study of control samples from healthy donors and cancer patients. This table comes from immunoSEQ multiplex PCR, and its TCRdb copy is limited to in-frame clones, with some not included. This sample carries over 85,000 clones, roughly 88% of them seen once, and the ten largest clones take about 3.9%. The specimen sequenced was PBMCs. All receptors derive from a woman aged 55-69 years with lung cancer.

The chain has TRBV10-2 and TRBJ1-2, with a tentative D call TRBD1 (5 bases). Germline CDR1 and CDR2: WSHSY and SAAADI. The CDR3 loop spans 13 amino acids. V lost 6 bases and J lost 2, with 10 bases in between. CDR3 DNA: TGCGCCAGCAGCCCAGACAGCAACTATGGCTACACCTTC. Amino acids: CASSPDSNYGYTF.

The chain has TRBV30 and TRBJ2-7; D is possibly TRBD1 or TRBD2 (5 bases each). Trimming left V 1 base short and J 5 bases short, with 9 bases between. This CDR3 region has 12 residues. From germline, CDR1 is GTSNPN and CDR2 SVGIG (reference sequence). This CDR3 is CAWSGGSDEQYF. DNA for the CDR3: TGTGCCTGGAGTGGGGGGTCGGACGAGCAGTACTTC.

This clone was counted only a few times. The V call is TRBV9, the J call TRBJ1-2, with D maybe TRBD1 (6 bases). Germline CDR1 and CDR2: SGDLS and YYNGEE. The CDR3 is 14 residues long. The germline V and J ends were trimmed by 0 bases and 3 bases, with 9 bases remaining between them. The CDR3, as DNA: TGTGCCAGCAGCGTAGAGGGGGGCTACTATGGCTACACCTTC. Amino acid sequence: CASSVEGGYYGYTF.

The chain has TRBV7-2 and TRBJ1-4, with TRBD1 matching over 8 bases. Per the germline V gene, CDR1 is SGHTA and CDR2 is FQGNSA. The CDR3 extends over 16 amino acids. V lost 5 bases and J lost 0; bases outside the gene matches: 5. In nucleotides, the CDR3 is TGTGCCAGCAGCGAACCGGGACAGGCAACTAATGAAAAACTGTTTTTT. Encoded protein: CASSEPGQATNEKLFF.

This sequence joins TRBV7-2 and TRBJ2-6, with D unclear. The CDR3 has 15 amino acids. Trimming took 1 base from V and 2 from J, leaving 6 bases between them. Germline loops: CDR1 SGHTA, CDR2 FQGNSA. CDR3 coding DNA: TGTGCCAGCAGCTTAGACTTTACTGGGGCCAACGTCCTGACTTTC. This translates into CASSLDFTGANVLTF.

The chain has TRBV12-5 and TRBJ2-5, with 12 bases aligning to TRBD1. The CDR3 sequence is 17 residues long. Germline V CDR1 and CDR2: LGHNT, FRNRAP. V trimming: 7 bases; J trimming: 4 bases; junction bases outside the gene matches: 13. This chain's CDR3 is CASVSYPGQGAGETQYF. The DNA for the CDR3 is TGTGCTAGTGTCTCCTATCCGGGACAGGGGGCTGGAGAGACCCAGTACTTC.

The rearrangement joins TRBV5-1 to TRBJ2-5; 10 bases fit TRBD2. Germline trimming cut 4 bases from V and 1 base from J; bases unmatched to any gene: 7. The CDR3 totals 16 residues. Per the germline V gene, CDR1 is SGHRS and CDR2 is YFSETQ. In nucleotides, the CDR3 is TGCGCCAGCAGCCCTGGTGGACTAGCGGTCCAAGAGACCCAGTACTTC. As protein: CASSPGGLAVQETQYF.

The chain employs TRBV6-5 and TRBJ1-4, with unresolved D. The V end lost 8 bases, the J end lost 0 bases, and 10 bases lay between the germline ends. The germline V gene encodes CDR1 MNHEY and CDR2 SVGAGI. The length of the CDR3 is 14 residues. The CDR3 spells CASGSVATNEKLFF. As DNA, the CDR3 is TGTGCCAGCGGATCAGTTGCAACTAATGAAAAACTGTTTTTT.

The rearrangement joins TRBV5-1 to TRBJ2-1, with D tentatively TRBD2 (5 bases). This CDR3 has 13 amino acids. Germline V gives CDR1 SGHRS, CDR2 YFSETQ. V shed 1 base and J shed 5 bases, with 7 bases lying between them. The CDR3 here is CASSLRRNNEQFF. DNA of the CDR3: TGCGCCAGCAGCTTGCGGAGGAACAATGAGCAGTTCTTC.

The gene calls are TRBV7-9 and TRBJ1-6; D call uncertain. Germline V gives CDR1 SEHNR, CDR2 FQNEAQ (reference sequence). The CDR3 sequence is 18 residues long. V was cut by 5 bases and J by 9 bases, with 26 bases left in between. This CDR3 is CASSQHGFEATGGSPLHF. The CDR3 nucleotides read TGTGCCAGCAGCCAACACGGGTTTGAGGCGACGGGAGGTTCACCCCTCCACTTT.

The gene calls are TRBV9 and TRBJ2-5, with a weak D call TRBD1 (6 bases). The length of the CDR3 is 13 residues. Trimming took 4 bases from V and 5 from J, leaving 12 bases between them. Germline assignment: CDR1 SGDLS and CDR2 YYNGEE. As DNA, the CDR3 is TGTGCCAGCAGCCTGGGGGCCGCGGAGACCCAGTACTTC. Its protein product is CASSLGAAETQYF.

The CDR3 spells CASSPDRDQPQHF. The CDR3 DNA sequence: TGTGCCAGCTCACCTGATAGAGATCAGCCCCAGCATTTT. The V call is TRBV18, the J call TRBJ1-5; D unresolved. This CDR3 region has 13 residues. Germline loops: CDR1 KGHSH, CDR2 LQKENI. V was clipped by 3 bases and J by 5 bases, with 8 bases between them.

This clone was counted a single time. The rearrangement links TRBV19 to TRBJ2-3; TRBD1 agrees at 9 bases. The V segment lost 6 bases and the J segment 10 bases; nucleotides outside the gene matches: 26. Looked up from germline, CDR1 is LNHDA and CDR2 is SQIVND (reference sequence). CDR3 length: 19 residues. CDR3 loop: CASRPPGQGIFPPDTAQYF. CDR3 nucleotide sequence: TGTGCCAGTAGGCCTCCGGGACAGGGCATTTTTCCGCCCGATACGGCGCAGTATTTT.

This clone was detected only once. The CDR3 region is CASSLEAGVPQPQHF. The CDR3 DNA sequence: TGTGCCAGCAGCTTGGAAGCAGGGGTCCCTCAGCCCCAGCATTTT. The V and J genes are TRBV5-4 and TRBJ1-5; maybe TRBD1 (6 bases). Germline V gene sequence: CDR1 SGHNT, CDR2 YYREEE (reference sequence). CDR3 length: 15 amino acids. Trimming took 0 bases from V and 6 from J, leaving 13 bases between them.

CDR3 in amino acids: CAWKRTSNTEAFF. The CDR3 nucleotides read TGTGCCTGGAAGAGGACCTCGAACACTGAAGCTTTCTTT. The chain combines TRBV30 with TRBJ1-1; no firm D call. Deletions cut 4 bases from V and 1 base from J, with 10 bases between. The germline V gene has CDR1 GTSNPN and CDR2 SVGIG (reference sequence). This CDR3 region has 13 residues.

CDR3 sequence (DNA): TGTGCCAGCAGCGCCGGGGGCCGGCCCGGCTCTGGAAACACCATATATTTT. Its protein product is CASSAGGRPGSGNTIYF. The chain uses TRBV9 and TRBJ1-3, with a tentative D call TRBD1 (6 bases). V lost 3 bases, J lost 0 bases, and 16 bases lay in between. The CDR3 length is 17 residues. CDR1 SGDLS and CDR2 YYNGEE come from the germline V gene.

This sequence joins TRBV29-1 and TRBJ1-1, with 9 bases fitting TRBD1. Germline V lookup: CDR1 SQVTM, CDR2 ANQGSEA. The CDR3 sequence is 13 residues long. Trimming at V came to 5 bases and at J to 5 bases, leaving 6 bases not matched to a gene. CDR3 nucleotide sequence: TGCAGCGTTATCAGACAGGGGGATACTGAAGCTTTCTTT. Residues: CSVIRQGDTEAFF.

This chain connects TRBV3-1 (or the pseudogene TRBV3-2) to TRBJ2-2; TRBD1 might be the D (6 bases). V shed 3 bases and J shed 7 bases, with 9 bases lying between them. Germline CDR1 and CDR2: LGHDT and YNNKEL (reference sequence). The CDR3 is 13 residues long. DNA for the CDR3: TGTGCCAGCAGCCAGTTACAGGGCGGGGAGCTGTTTTTT. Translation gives CASSQLQGGELFF.

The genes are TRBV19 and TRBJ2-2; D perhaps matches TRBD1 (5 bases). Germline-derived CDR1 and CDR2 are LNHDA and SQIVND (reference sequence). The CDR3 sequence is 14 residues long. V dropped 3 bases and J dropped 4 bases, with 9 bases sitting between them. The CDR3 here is CASSIGAGTGELFF. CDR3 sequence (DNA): TGTGCCAGTAGTATTGGGGCTGGCACCGGGGAGCTGTTTTTT.

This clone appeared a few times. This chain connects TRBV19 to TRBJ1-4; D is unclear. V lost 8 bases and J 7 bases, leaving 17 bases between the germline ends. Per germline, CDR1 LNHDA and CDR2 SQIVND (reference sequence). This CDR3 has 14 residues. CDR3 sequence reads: CASAMLRFSEKLFF. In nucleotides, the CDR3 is TGTGCCAGTGCTATGTTGCGGTTTAGTGAAAAACTGTTTTTT.

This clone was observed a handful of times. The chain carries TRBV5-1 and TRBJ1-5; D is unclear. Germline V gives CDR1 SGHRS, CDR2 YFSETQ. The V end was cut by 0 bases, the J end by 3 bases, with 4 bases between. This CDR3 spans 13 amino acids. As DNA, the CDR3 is TGCGCCAGCAGCTTGGACAACAATCAGCCCCAGCATTTT. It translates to CASSLDNNQPQHF.

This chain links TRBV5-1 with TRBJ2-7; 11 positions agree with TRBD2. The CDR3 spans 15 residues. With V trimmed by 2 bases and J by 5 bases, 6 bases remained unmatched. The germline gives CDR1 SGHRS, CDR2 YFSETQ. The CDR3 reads CASSLQNSGGDEQYF. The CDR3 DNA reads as TGCGCCAGCAGCTTACAAAATAGCGGGGGGGACGAGCAGTACTTC.

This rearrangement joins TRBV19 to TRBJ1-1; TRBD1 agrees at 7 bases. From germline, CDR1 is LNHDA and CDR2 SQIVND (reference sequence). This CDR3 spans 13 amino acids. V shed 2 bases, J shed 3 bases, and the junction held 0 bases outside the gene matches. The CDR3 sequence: CASSIQGDTEAFF. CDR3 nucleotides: TGTGCCAGTAGTATACAGGGGGACACTGAAGCTTTCTTT. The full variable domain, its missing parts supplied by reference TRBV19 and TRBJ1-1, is DGGITQSPKYLFRKEGQNVTLSCEQNLNHDAMYWYRQDPGQGLRLIYYSQIVNDFQKGDIAEGYSVSREKKESFPLTVTSAQKNPTAFYLCASSIQGDTEAFFGQGTRLTVV.

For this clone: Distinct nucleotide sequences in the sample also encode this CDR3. This CDR3 is CASSPGQGLYEQYF. CDR3 bases: TGTGCCAGCAGTCCGGGACAGGGCCTCTACGAGCAGTACTTC. J is TRBJ2-7 and V is TRBV6-5; TRBD1 matches 9 bases. CDR3 length equals 14 residues. Germline V CDR1 and CDR2: MNHEY, SVGAGI. The trim removed 5 bases at V and 3 bases at J, leaving 5 bases unmatched.

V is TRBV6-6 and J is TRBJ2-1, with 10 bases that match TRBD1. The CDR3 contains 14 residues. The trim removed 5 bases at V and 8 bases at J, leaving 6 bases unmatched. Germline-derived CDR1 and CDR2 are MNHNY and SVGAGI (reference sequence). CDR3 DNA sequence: TGTGCCAGCAGTGCAGGACAGGGGGGGGATGAGCAGTTCTTC. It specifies CASSAGQGGDEQFF.

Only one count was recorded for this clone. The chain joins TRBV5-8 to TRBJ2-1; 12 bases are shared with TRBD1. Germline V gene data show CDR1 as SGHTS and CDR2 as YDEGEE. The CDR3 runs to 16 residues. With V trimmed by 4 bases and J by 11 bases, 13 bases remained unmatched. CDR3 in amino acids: CASSPNQPGQGAKQFF. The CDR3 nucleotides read TGTGCCAGCAGCCCCAACCAACCGGGACAGGGGGCTAAGCAGTTCTTC.

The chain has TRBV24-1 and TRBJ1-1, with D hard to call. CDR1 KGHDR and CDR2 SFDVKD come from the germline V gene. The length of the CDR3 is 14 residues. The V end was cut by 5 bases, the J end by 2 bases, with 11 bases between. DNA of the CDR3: TGTGCCACCAGTGGCCCCCCACCAAACACTGAAGCTTTCTTT. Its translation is CATSGPPPNTEAFF.

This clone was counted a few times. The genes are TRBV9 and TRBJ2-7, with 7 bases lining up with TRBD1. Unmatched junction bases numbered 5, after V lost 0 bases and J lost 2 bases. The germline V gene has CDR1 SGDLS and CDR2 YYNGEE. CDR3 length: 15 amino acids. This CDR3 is CASSVGQGITYEQYF. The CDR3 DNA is TGTGCCAGCAGCGTAGGACAGGGTATCACCTACGAGCAGTACTTC.